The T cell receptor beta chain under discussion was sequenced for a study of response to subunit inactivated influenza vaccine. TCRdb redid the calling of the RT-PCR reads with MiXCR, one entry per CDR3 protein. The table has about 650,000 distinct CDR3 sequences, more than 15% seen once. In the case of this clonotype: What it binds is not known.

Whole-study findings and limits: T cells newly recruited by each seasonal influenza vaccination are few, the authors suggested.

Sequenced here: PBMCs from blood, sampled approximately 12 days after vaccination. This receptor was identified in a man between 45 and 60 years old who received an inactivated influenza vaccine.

CDR3 nucleotides: TGTGCCAGCAGCTTGATTGGGACGGGCAATGAGCAGTTCTTC. Amino acid sequence: CASSLIGTGNEQFF. The genes are TRBV5-4 and TRBJ2-1; D is tentatively TRBD1 or TRBD2 (5 bases each). The germline gives CDR1 SGHNT, CDR2 YYREEE (reference sequence). The CDR3 has 14 residues. Trimming took 1 base from V and 6 from J, leaving 11 bases between them.